One TCR beta chain is described in this entry. The data are from a study of T cell changes during pregnancy in multiple sclerosis. The protocol was immunoSEQ multiplex PCR, while the TCRdb copy is restricted to in-frame clones and leaves out a portion. Among about 130,000 clones listed, 95% to 98% were seen once. This clonotype was obtained from a female donor with multiple sclerosis, enrolled in a pregnancy study. The sequencing here drew on peripheral blood, taken after pregnancy.

The chain's CDR3 is CATSGNRDPKDEQYF. The DNA of the CDR3 is TGTGCCACCAGCGGAAACAGGGACCCCAAGGACGAGCAGTACTTC. J is TRBJ2-7 and V is TRBV15; tentatively, D is TRBD1 (6 bases). Germline values: CDR1 LNHNV, CDR2 YYDKDF (reference sequence). V was clipped by 5 bases and J by 5 bases, with 19 bases between them. CDR3 length: 15 amino acids.